The rows below give T cell receptor beta chains drawn from one sample of a study of beta chain features in type 1 diabetes. Produced via immunoSEQ multiplex PCR; TCRdb's table is partial and in-frame only. The sample records 600,000 or so clones, approximately 13% being singletons. Specimen: naive CD4+ T cells from blood. The receptors stem from a man aged 30 to 39 with type 1 diabetes. Both conserved end residues are part of each CDR3. A D gene is named only where the DNA matches it firmly. Clone size, where shown, is once, few, many, or a class for clones that have expanded.

>TRBJ2-3|-|-|TRBV13
TGTGCCAGCAGCTTAGCTGGAGGGATTAGCACAGATACGCAGTATTTT
CASSLAGGISTDTQYF
>TRBJ2-3|-|TRBD2|TRBV7-2
TGTGCCAGCAGCTTAAGACTAGCGGGTGGAGATACGCAGTATTTT
CASSLRLAGGDTQYF
>TRBJ2-1|-|-|TRBV10-2
TGCGCCAGCTCCTCCCCACTCAATGAGCAGTTCTTC
CASSSPLNEQFF
>TRBJ2-1|few|-|TRBV7-2
TGTGCCAGCAGCCCCAGGACCTCCAATGAGCAGTTCTTC
CASSPRTSNEQFF
>TRBJ2-5|-|-|TRBV19
TGTGCCAGTAGTATTTTGGCGGGCCAAGAGACCCAGTACTTC
CASSILAGQETQYF
>TRBJ1-2|-|TRBD1|TRBV15
TGTGCCACCAGCACCCGGACAGGGGATAACTATGGCTACACCTTC
CATSTRTGDNYGYTF
>TRBJ2-1|few|-|TRBV11-3
TGTGCCAGCAGCTTAGACCGGGACCGGCTCAATGAGCAGTTCTTC
CASSLDRDRLNEQFF
>TRBJ2-7|few|-|TRBV2
TGTGCCAGCAGCTTGGTGGCCGAGCAGTACTTC
CASSLVAEQYF
>TRBJ2-7|-|TRBD1|TRBV29-1
TGCAGCGTCACGCTTACGACAGGGGGCTCCCTCTACGAGCAGTACTTC
CSVTLTTGGSLYEQYF
>TRBJ1-2|-|-|TRBV4-3
TGCGCCAGCAGCCAAGATACAGGCGCTAACTATGGCTACACCTTC
CASSQDTGANYGYTF
>TRBJ1-6|few|-|TRBV25-1
TGTGCCAGCAGTGGGATCGGTTCACCCCTCCACTTT
CASSGIGSPLHF
>TRBJ2-7|-|-|TRBV10-3
TGTGCCATCAGTGAGTCCAAGGGGGTGGTAGACGAGCAGTACTTC
CAISESKGVVDEQYF
>TRBJ1-2|-|-|TRBV6-5
TGTGCCAGCAGTCCACAGGGTTTTAGCTATGGCTACACCTTC
CASSPQGFSYGYTF
>TRBJ1-2|-|-|TRBV14
TGTGCCAGCAGCCTGGGCGCGAACTATGGCTACACCTTC
CASSLGANYGYTF
>TRBJ2-3|-|-|TRBV7-2
TGTGCCAGCAGCCCCTCGTTGGCGGGGGCGGGAGATACGCAGTATTTT
CASSPSLAGAGDTQYF
>TRBJ2-2|-|-|TRBV28
TGTGCCAGCAGTTTATCTTCCCCCCCCGGGGAGCTGTTTTTT
CASSLSSPPGELFF
>TRBJ2-2|-|-|TRBV4-3
TGCGCCAGCAGCCCCGTAGGGTCGGGGAACACCGGGGAGCTGTTTTTT
CASSPVGSGNTGELFF
>TRBJ1-2|few|TRBD1|TRBV28
TGTGCCAGCAGTAAACTATACAGGGGGCGTTATGGCTACACCTTC
CASSKLYRGRYGYTF
>TRBJ2-4|-|TRBD2|TRBV2
TGTGCCAGCAGTGAAGCGAGGGACTACGGCATTCAGTACTTC
CASSEARDYGIQYF
>TRBJ2-6|few|-|TRBV6-6
TGTGCCAGCACTCACCGCTCTGGGGCCAACGTCCTGACTTTC
CASTHRSGANVLTF
>TRBJ1-6|few|TRBD1|TRBV5-4
TGTGCCAGCAGCTTTGACAGGGTTGGGAATTCACCCCTCCACTTT
CASSFDRVGNSPLHF
>TRBJ1-6|few|-|TRBV5-6
TGTGCCAGCAGCTTGTGGGGTCACTATAATTCACCCCTCCACTTT
CASSLWGHYNSPLHF
>TRBJ2-1|few|-|TRBV7-9
TGTGCCAGCAGCTTAGGGATAAATGAGCAGTTCTTC
CASSLGINEQFF
>TRBJ1-3|-|-|TRBV2
TGTGCCAGCAGTGATTCGGACAGAGCTGGAAACACCATATATTTT
CASSDSDRAGNTIYF
>TRBJ2-7|-|-|TRBV29-1
TGCAGCGTTGAAGAGCAACAGCACTACGAGCAGTACTTC
CSVEEQQHYEQYF
>TRBJ2-3|few|-|TRBV11-1
TGTGCCAGCAGCTTACTCCGGGGAGGTACGCAGTATTTT
CASSLLRGGTQYF
>TRBJ2-1|many|-|TRBV11-3
TGTGCCAGCAGCTTAGGTGGGACGCAGCTAGGCCATGAGCAGTTCTTC
CASSLGGTQLGHEQFF
>TRBJ1-5|few|-|TRBV10-3
TGTGCCATCAGCCGAGGGGATGGCGGCAATCAGCCCCAGCATTTT
CAISRGDGGNQPQHF
>TRBJ1-4|-|TRBD1|TRBV15
TGTGCCACCAGCAGCCGGGACAGGGGCGAAATTGAAAAACTGTTTTTT
CATSSRDRGEIEKLFF
>TRBJ2-7|-|TRBD1|TRBV4-3
TGCGCCAGCAGCCAAGCGACAGGGAATGGGTACGAGCAGTACTTC
CASSQATGNGYEQYF
>TRBJ2-1|-|TRBD2|TRBV18
TGTGCCAGCTATGCGGGGGTTGGCAATGAGCAGTTCTTC
CASYAGVGNEQFF
>TRBJ2-5|-|TRBD2|TRBV5-1
TGCGCCAGCAGCTTTTCGGGGGGGCCTGCAGAGACCCAGTACTTC
CASSFSGGPAETQYF
>TRBJ1-2|-|-|TRBV11-2
TGTGCCAGCAGCTTAGATCTCGGAGGGGCCGGAGGCTACACCTTC
CASSLDLGGAGGYTF
>TRBJ1-1|few|-|TRBV7-9
TGTGCCAGCAGTGCGGGCCTCCAGAACACTGAAGCTTTCTTT
CASSAGLQNTEAFF
>TRBJ2-1|-|TRBD2|TRBV6-5
TGTGCCAGCAGTCTCACTAGCGGGGGTTACAATGAGCAGTTCTTC
CASSLTSGGYNEQFF
>TRBJ1-2|few|-|TRBV5-1
TGCGCCAGCACCGAGGGGGACTATGGCTACACCTTC
CASTEGDYGYTF
>TRBJ2-3|-|-|TRBV29-1
TGCAGCGCAACGGACTTCACAGGGATCACAGATACGCAGTATTTT
CSATDFTGITDTQYF
>TRBJ1-4|few|-|TRBV7-9
TGTGCCAGCAGCCCGAGGGGGGCAGGGGACGAAAAACTGTTTTTT
CASSPRGAGDEKLFF
>TRBJ2-7|-|-|TRBV7-2
TGTGCCAGCAGCCTCGGGATGGGGCGTTCAAACTTC
CASSLGMGRSNF
>TRBJ1-2|-|-|TRBV7-9
TGTGCCAGCAGCTTATCGCCTTCGAAAACGGATGGCTACACCTTC
CASSLSPSKTDGYTF
>TRBJ1-3|few|TRBD1|TRBV9
TGTGCCAGCAGCATATCAACAGGGGGCTCTGGAAACACCATATATTTT
CASSISTGGSGNTIYF
>TRBJ1-1|few|-|TRBV29-1
TGCAGCGCTGGGTGGAACACTGAAGCTTTCTTT
CSAGWNTEAFF
>TRBJ2-3|-|-|TRBV11-2
TGTGCCAGCAGCTTAGCTGGGGTAGATACGCAGTATTTT
CASSLAGVDTQYF
>TRBJ2-7|-|-|TRBV4-3
TGCGCCAGCAGCCAAGATCTCCCAGGCGGGGAGATCACCTACGAGCAGTACTTC
CASSQDLPGGEITYEQYF
>TRBJ1-1|-|-|TRBV5-1
TGCGCCAGCAGCTTGAAGACAGGACCGAACACTGAAGCTTTCTTT
CASSLKTGPNTEAFF
>TRBJ2-3|-|-|TRBV7-2
TGTGCCAGCAGCCTTGGTTTGGGTACAGGCACAGATACGCAGTATTTT
CASSLGLGTGTDTQYF
>TRBJ1-1|few|-|TRBV5-1
TGCGCCAGCAGCTTCCGGGGAGTAAACACTGAAGCTTTCTTT
CASSFRGVNTEAFF
>TRBJ2-7|few|TRBD1|TRBV7-2
TGTGCCAGCAGCTTAGCAGGGACAGGGGCCTACGAGCAGTACTTC
CASSLAGTGAYEQYF